These 19 T cell receptor beta chains were sequenced from one sample in a study of Ad26.COV2.S vaccination and SARS-CoV-2 variants. The data were produced by immunoSEQ multiplex PCR, yet TCRdb's version contains in-frame clones alone and is incomplete. In the table there are 200,000 to 250,000 clones, 88% of which are singletons. Documented treatment: 15 to 20 received Ad26.COV2.S at low or high dose, single or two shots; roughly five received placebo; per-sample allocation not given. Day 63 after the first vaccine or placebo injection was the time point for sampling. This sample comprised peripheral blood, obtained in a trial of Ad26.COV2.S vaccine versus placebo. These receptors came from a person aged 18-60 years who received the Ad26.COV2.S COVID-19 vaccine or a placebo.

The chain links TRBV7-2 to TRBJ2-1; 11 bases line up with TRBD2. Germline CDR1 is SGHTA and CDR2 is FQGNSA. The CDR3 has 17 residues. The trim removed 4 bases at V and 3 bases at J, leaving 8 bases unmatched. The CDR3 loop is CASSSGLAAIHYNEQFF. The CDR3 DNA sequence: TGTGCCAGCAGCTCGGGACTAGCGGCGATACACTACAATGAGCAGTTCTTC.

J is TRBJ2-1 and V is TRBV19; TRBD1 is a possible D gene (6 bases). Trimming cost V 2 bases and J 8 bases, with 19 bases left between them. CDR1 is LNHDA, CDR2 SQIVND, per germline (reference sequence). The CDR3 length is 16 residues. Here the CDR3 reads CASSIQTEGKGDEQFF. The DNA of the CDR3 is TGTGCCAGTAGTATACAGACCGAGGGTAAGGGGGATGAGCAGTTCTTC.

V gene TRBV28 combines with J gene TRBJ1-6; D not certain. Germline V CDR1 and CDR2: MDHEN, SYDVKM. This CDR3 contains 11 residues. Between the trimmed V and J ends, which lost 3 bases and 7 bases, there was a span of 1 base. This chain's CDR3 is CASSLNSPLHF. DNA for the CDR3: TGTGCCAGCAGTTTGAATTCACCCCTCCACTTT. The full variable domain, with the rest looked up from reference TRBV28 and TRBJ1-6, is DVKVTQSSRYLVKRTGEKVFLECVQDMDHENMFWYRQDPGLGLRLIYFSYDVKMKEKGDIPEGYSVSREKKERFSLILESASTNQTSMYLCASSLNSPLHFGNGTRLTVT.

This chain joins TRBV19 and TRBJ2-7; TRBD2 aligns across 9 bases. CDR1 is LNHDA, CDR2 SQIVND, per germline (reference sequence). Unmatched junction bases numbered 10, after V lost 3 bases and J lost 7 bases. CDR3 size: 15 residues. CDR3 amino acids: CASSITPGLASEQYF. The CDR3 DNA sequence: TGTGCCAGTAGTATCACCCCCGGACTAGCGTCTGAGCAGTACTTC. The variable domain in full, with the rest retrieved from reference TRBV19 and TRBJ2-7, is DGGITQSPKYLFRKEGQNVTLSCEQNLNHDAMYWYRQDPGQGLRLIYYSQIVNDFQKGDIAEGYSVSREKKESFPLTVTSAQKNPTAFYLCASSITPGLASEQYFGPGTRLTVT.

This clone has a single count. This rearrangement joins TRBV7-9 to TRBJ1-1; D might be TRBD1 (5 bases). The CDR3 spans 14 residues. The V gene's germline CDR1 is SEHNR and CDR2 FQNEAQ (reference sequence). V dropped 1 base and J dropped 7 bases, with 13 bases sitting between them. The CDR3 sequence is CASSLGPGPSEAFF. In DNA form, the CDR3 reads TGTGCCAGCAGCTTAGGACCGGGACCGAGTGAAGCTTTCTTT.

V usage is TRBV5-6 and J usage is TRBJ2-7; 8 bases align to TRBD2. CDR1 is SGHDT and CDR2 is YYEEEE in the germline V gene. With V trimmed by 5 bases and J by 7 bases, 14 bases remained unmatched. The CDR3 has 15 residues. CDR3 DNA: TGTGCCAGCAGGCCGGGGTACGGGAGGGCGCGAGAGCAGTACTTC. Translating it yields CASRPGYGRAREQYF. Supplemented by reference TRBV5-6 and TRBJ2-7, the full variable domain reads DAGVTQSPTHLIKTRGQQVTLRCSPKSGHDTVSWYQQALGQGPQFIFQYYEEEERQRGNFPDRFSGHQFPNYSSELNVNALLLGDSALYLCASRPGYGRAREQYFGPGTRLTVT.

The rearrangement joins TRBV13 to TRBJ2-1, with D possibly being TRBD1 or TRBD2 (6 bases each). This CDR3 region has 16 residues. Germline V gives CDR1 PRHDT, CDR2 FYEKMQ (reference sequence). Trimming took off 8 bases at V and 1 base at J, with 18 bases between the two ends. The DNA for the CDR3 is TGTGCCAGCGCCGGGGGCGGGCGGAGATCCTACAATGAGCAGTTCTTC. Translation gives CASAGGGRRSYNEQFF.

The gene calls are TRBV4-2 and TRBJ2-1, with D perhaps TRBD2 (7 bases). There are 17 residues in the CDR3. Germline V CDR1 and CDR2: LGHNA, YNFKEQ. Trimming took off 4 bases at V and 5 bases at J, with 21 bases between the two ends. Written as DNA, the CDR3 is TGTGCCAGCAGCCTAGAGGCCGGGGGGACAACCCACAATGAGCAGTTCTTC. Translated, it gives CASSLEAGGTTHNEQFF.

In its sample, this clone was seen once. The CDR3 bases are TGTGCCACCAGCAGAGCCGGGTTCGGGCAAGAGACCCAGTACTTC. Its translation is CATSRAGFGQETQYF. The rearrangement joins TRBV15 to TRBJ2-5; D gene unclear. The germline V gene encodes CDR1 LNHNV and CDR2 YYDKDF (reference sequence). The length of the CDR3 is 15 residues. The V end was cut by 1 base, the J end by 2 bases, with 11 bases between. Full variable domain (missing parts from reference TRBV15 and TRBJ2-5): DAMVIQNPRYQVTQFGKPVTLSCSQTLNHNVMYWYQQKSSQAPKLLFHYYDKDFNNEADTPDNFQSRRPNTSFCFLDIRSPGLGDTAMYLCATSRAGFGQETQYFGPGTRLLVL.

V and J are TRBV30 and TRBJ1-2; 7 nucleotides match TRBD1. Losses at the gene ends were 5 bases for V and 11 bases for J; bases not matched to a gene: 11. Germline CDR1 is GTSNPN and CDR2 is SVGIG (reference sequence). The CDR3 extends over 12 amino acids. This CDR3 reads CAWLRDSRRYTF. The CDR3 DNA sequence: TGTGCCTGGCTGAGGGACAGTCGAAGATACACCTTC.

The J gene is TRBJ2-3, the V gene TRBV24-1; TRBD2 agrees at 7 bases. The CDR3 sequence is 13 residues long. Germline V gene data show CDR1 as KGHDR and CDR2 as SFDVKD. V gave up 9 bases and J gave up 4 bases; unmatched junction bases: 6. The DNA of the CDR3 is TGTGCCACCGCGCGGGAGAGGGCAGATACGCAGTATTTT. It yields the protein CATARERADTQYF.

The chain joins TRBV10-3 to TRBJ1-2; 7 bases agree with TRBD1. CDR1 ENHRY and CDR2 SYGVKD come from the germline V gene. V shed 5 bases, J shed 5 bases, and the junction held 5 bases outside the gene matches. The CDR3 is 13 amino acids. For the CDR3, the DNA is TGTGCCATCAGTCGGGACAGAATTTATGGCTACACCTTC. Translated: CAISRDRIYGYTF.

V usage is TRBV30 and J usage is TRBJ1-1; 9 bases fit TRBD1. The CDR3 consists of 14 residues. Germline CDR1 reads GTSNPN; CDR2 reads SVGIG (reference sequence). Germline trimming cut 5 bases from V and 3 bases from J; bases unmatched to any gene: 7. The CDR3 bases are TGTGCCTGGTCGCGGGACAGGGAGTACACTGAAGCTTTCTTT. This gives the protein CAWSRDREYTEAFF.

The chain employs TRBV3-1 (or the pseudogene TRBV3-2) and TRBJ2-1; D is ambiguous. In germline, CDR1 is LGHDT, CDR2 YNNKEL (reference sequence). V gave up 1 base and J gave up 6 bases, with 13 bases separating them. This CDR3 contains 15 residues. CDR3 coding DNA: TGTGCCAGCAGCCAAGGAACTCTTCTCCGCAATGAGCAGTTCTTC. Its translation: CASSQGTLLRNEQFF.

CDR3 in DNA: TGTGCCAGCAGCTTAGGCCTAATGAACACCGGGGAGCTGTTTTTT. This codes for CASSLGLMNTGELFF. The chain has TRBV11-3 and TRBJ2-2; no definite D call. V shed 1 base and J shed 1 base, with 7 bases lying between them. The CDR3 is 15 amino acids. The germline CDR1 and CDR2 sequences are SGHNT and YENEEA.

This clone has a handful of counts. The rearrangement joins TRBV6-5 to TRBJ2-2; 10 positions agree with TRBD2. In germline, CDR1 is MNHEY, CDR2 SVGAGI. This CDR3 contains 14 residues. V lost 5 bases and J lost 7; bases outside the gene matches: 4. The CDR3 bases are TGTGCCAGCAGTCTAGCGGGGGTGTTCGGGGAGCTGTTTTTT. This sequence encodes CASSLAGVFGELFF.

The chain employs TRBV4-2 and TRBJ2-2, with 11 bases that match TRBD1. Germline V gene sequence: CDR1 LGHNA, CDR2 YNFKEQ. This CDR3 comprises 15 residues. The V segment lost 3 bases and the J segment 6 bases; nucleotides outside the gene matches: 3. The CDR3 region has the DNA TGTGCCAGCAGCCACGGACAGGGGGCGGCCGGGGAGCTGTTTTTT. Translation: CASSHGQGAAGELFF.

V and J are TRBV19 and TRBJ2-2; 7 bases line up with TRBD2. Germline CDR1 reads LNHDA; CDR2 reads SQIVND (reference sequence). V lost 4 bases, J lost 0 bases, and 5 bases stayed unmatched. CDR3 length equals 16 residues. CDR3 DNA sequence: TGTGCCAGTAGTACTCTAGCGGTGCCGAACACCGGGGAGCTGTTTTTT. Protein: CASSTLAVPNTGELFF.

The chain links TRBV7-9 to TRBJ2-5; TRBD2 matches 14 bases. CDR3 length equals 17 residues. The V and J ends lost 5 bases and 5 bases, in that order; junction bases with no gene match: 10. Germline CDR1 and CDR2: SEHNR and FQNEAQ (reference sequence). CDR3 residues: CASSVGGLAGVTETQYF. Written as DNA, the CDR3 is TGTGCCAGCAGCGTGGGGGGACTAGCGGGAGTAACGGAGACCCAGTACTTC.